These T cell receptor beta chains were read from a single sample in a study of regulatory T cells in long-lasting Graves disease. One entry per CDR3 protein, called by TCRdb with MiXCR from the multiplex PCR reads. The profile shows some 560,000 distinct CDR3 sequences, 16% of them singletons. In addition, the sample was reused for a study of T cells in Graves' hyperthyroidism and ophthalmopathy.

The input for sequencing was peripheral blood mononuclear cells (PBMCs), taken at new diagnosis, from a patient treated with antithyroid drugs. These receptors originate from a middle-aged woman with Graves disease. CDR3s include the opening cysteine and the closing phenylalanine or tryptophan. D genes are given only for firm matches. Size is omitted from some rows. Given values are once, few, many or a class for expanded clones.

d_call,v_call,clone_size,j_call,cdr3_nt,cdr3_aa
.,TRBV2,many,TRBJ1-2,TGTGCCAGCAGACAGGGCGAAGGAAGGGAGTATGGCTACACCTTC,CASRQGEGREYGYTF
TRBD1,TRBV12-3/TRBV12-4,many,TRBJ2-7,TGTGCCAGCAGCCCACCGGGACAGGGTGCCCACGAGCAGTACTTC,CASSPPGQGAHEQYF
.,TRBV11-2,many,TRBJ1-2,TGTGCCAGCAGCCGCTTCGCTGGATATGGCTACACCTTC,CASSRFAGYGYTF
.,TRBV12-3/TRBV12-4,many,TRBJ2-7,TGTGCCAGCAGTTTTCGGGGGGCAGGGTCCCACGAGCAGTACTTC,CASSFRGAGSHEQYF
.,TRBV7-6,many,TRBJ1-1,TGTGCCAGCGGCTACGGCGTGAACACTGAAGCTTTCTTT,CASGYGVNTEAFF
.,TRBV20-1,many,TRBJ1-1,TGCAGTGCAAGGGACACCCTGAACACTGAAGCTTTCTTT,CSARDTLNTEAFF
TRBD1,TRBV6-1,.,TRBJ1-6,TGTGCCAGCAGAGGACAGGGGAATTATAATTCACCCCTCCACTTT,CASRGQGNYNSPLHF
.,TRBV12-3/TRBV12-4,.,TRBJ1-1,TGTGCCAGCAGTTTAAGGAGGGAACTGAACACTGAAGCTTCCTTT,CASSLRRELNTEASF
.,TRBV2,many,TRBJ2-3,TGTGCCAGCAGTGAAGGGGAGGGGGGTACGCAGTATTTT,CASSEGEGGTQYF
TRBD2,TRBV4-1,few,TRBJ2-2,TGCGCCAGCAGCCAAGATATACGGCGGGGGGGCTCCACCGGGGAGCTGTTTTTT,CASSQDIRRGGSTGELFF
.,TRBV7-2,many,TRBJ2-4,TGTGCCAGCAGCCCGGGCCAGTCGGGCATTCAGTACTTC,CASSPGQSGIQYF
.,TRBV2,many,TRBJ1-4,TGTGCCAGCAGTGAGGGAGGGCACCCAAAACTGTTTTTT,CASSEGGHPKLFF
.,TRBV5-1,few,TRBJ1-2,TGCGCCAGCAGCACCGGGACCGGAACGTATGGCTACACCTTC,CASSTGTGTYGYTF
.,TRBV20-1,many,TRBJ2-5,TGCAGTGCTAGAGATTCTGGGCGGGAGACCCAGTACTTC,CSARDSGRETQYF
.,TRBV27,many,TRBJ2-7,TGTGCCAGCAGTCCTCTGGGGCGGGGGCTAAAAGGGGAGCAGTACTTC,CASSPLGRGLKGEQYF
.,TRBV20-1,many,TRBJ2-2,TGCAGTGCTAGAGATGGAGGGGTCAACACCGGGGAGCTGTTTTTT,CSARDGGVNTGELFF
TRBD1,TRBV6-1,many,TRBJ2-3,TGTGCCAGCAGAACAGGGGGAGATACGCAGTATTTT,CASRTGGDTQYF
TRBD1,TRBV3-1,many,TRBJ1-5,TGTGCCAGCAGCCAAGAAGGGACAGGGGGCTCCAATCAGCCCCAGCATTTT,CASSQEGTGGSNQPQHF
.,TRBV29-1,.,TRBJ1-3,TGCAGCGTGCTCATTGGAAACACCATATATTTT,CSVLIGNTIYF
.,TRBV27,.,TRBJ1-4,TGTGCCACCATGGGCGGACAGACTAATGAAAAACCGTTTTTT,CATMGGQTNEKPFF
.,TRBV2,.,TRBJ2-5,TGTGCCGGTAGGATGGAGCAAGAGACCCAGTACTTC,CAGRMEQETQYF
TRBD1,TRBV28,many,TRBJ2-7,TGTGCCAGCAGTGCCCCAGGGGGCGCGGTTTTCGAGCAGTACTTC,CASSAPGGAVFEQYF
.,TRBV4-2,.,TRBJ2-5,TGTGCCAGCAGCCCTGCCTTGGAGGAGACCCAGTACTTC,CASSPALEETQYF
.,TRBV20-1,many,TRBJ2-1,TGCAGTGTAGCGTCTTCCTACAATGAGCAGTTCTTC,CSVASSYNEQFF
.,TRBV5-1,.,TRBJ2-5,TGCGCCAGCAGCATGGGGGGAGAGACCCAGTACTTC,CASSMGGETQYF
.,TRBV24-1,many,TRBJ2-3,TGTGCCACCAGTGAAAGAGGAGGGAGCACAGATACGCAGTATTTT,CATSERGGSTDTQYF
.,TRBV20-1,.,TRBJ1-1,TGCAGTGCTACCGGGGCGGGGGTTGGGAACACTGAAGCTTTCTTT,CSATGAGVGNTEAFF
TRBD1,TRBV7-2,many,TRBJ1-1,TGTGCCAGCAGCGCCGACAGGGCCGGAGGGGCTGAAGCTTTCTTT,CASSADRAGGAEAFF
.,TRBV19,.,TRBJ1-1,TGTGCCAGTAGTATTGGCAGGGGCCTCACTGAAGCTTTCTTT,CASSIGRGLTEAFF
.,TRBV11-2,many,TRBJ2-7,TGTGCCAGCAGCTTAGAGGCAGGGTCGGTCTACGAGCAGTACTTC,CASSLEAGSVYEQYF
.,TRBV29-1,.,TRBJ1-2,TGCAGCGTTGCCCCGACAGGAAACTATGGCTACACCTTC,CSVAPTGNYGYTF
.,TRBV3-1,many,TRBJ2-1,TGTGCCAGCAGCGATGTTAGCTACAATGAGCAGTTCTTC,CASSDVSYNEQFF
.,TRBV7-9,many,TRBJ2-7,TGTGCCAGCAGCTCGGGCTCCGGGTTGGGCCACGTTTCCTACGAGCAGTACTTC,CASSSGSGLGHVSYEQYF
.,TRBV19,.,TRBJ2-2,TGTGCCAGTAGTATGAGCGGGGAGCTGTTTTTT,CASSMSGELFF
TRBD1,TRBV19,.,TRBJ1-5,TGTGCCAGTAGTATGGCCGGACAGGGTTACCAGCCCCAGCATTTT,CASSMAGQGYQPQHF